The next 3 T cell receptor beta chains were all read from a single sample in a study of cytomegalovirus exposure and HLA in healthy donors. 13 Jbeta primers and 60 Vbeta primers were used for the PCR. Sequencing used immunoSEQ multiplex PCR; TCRdb keeps in-frame clones, though not all of them. This sample has about 240,000 clones, with approximately 81% found just once. The sequenced sample was PBMCs. These receptors all come from a woman in her fifties or sixties in good health and CMV-seropositive.

V gene TRBV4-2 combines with J gene TRBJ2-5; D perhaps matches TRBD1 (6 bases). The germline V gene has CDR1 LGHNA and CDR2 YNFKEQ. The CDR3 covers 16 residues. Trimming left V 0 bases short and J 5 bases short, with 16 bases between. The CDR3 coding sequence is TGTGCCAGCAGCCAAGATCGGAACAGGGTCCACGAGACCCAGTACTTC. Encoded protein: CASSQDRNRVHETQYF.

The chain uses TRBV28 and TRBJ1-2, with a tentative D call TRBD1 (6 bases). This CDR3 spans 13 amino acids. Germline V lookup: CDR1 MDHEN, CDR2 SYDVKM. Deletions cut 4 bases from V and 8 bases from J, with 14 bases between. The CDR3: CASSYTGSRGYTF. CDR3 nucleotides: TGTGCCAGCAGTTACACAGGGTCTCGGGGCTACACCTTC.

The chain carries TRBV30 and TRBJ2-3; D may be TRBD1 (5 bases). CDR3 length equals 14 residues. V dropped 4 bases and J dropped 0 bases, with 11 bases sitting between them. CDR1 is GTSNPN and CDR2 is SVGIG in the germline V gene (reference sequence). CDR3 residues: CAWKGRSSTDTQYF. CDR3 in DNA: TGTGCCTGGAAGGGGCGGTCTAGCACAGATACGCAGTATTTT.